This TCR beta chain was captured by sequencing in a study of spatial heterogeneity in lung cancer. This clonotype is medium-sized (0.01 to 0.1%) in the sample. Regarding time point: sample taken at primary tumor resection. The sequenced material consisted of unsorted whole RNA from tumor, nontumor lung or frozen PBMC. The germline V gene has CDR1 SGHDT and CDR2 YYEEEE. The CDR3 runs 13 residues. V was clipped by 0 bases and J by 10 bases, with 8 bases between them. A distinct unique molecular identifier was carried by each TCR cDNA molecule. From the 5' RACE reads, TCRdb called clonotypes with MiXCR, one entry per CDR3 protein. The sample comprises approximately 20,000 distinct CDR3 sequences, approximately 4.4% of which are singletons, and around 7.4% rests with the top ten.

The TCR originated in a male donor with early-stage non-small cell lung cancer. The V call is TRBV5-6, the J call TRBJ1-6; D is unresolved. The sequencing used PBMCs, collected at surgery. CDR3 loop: CASSLDNRSPLHF. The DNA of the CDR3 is TGTGCCAGCAGCTTGGACAATCGATCACCCCTCCACTTT.